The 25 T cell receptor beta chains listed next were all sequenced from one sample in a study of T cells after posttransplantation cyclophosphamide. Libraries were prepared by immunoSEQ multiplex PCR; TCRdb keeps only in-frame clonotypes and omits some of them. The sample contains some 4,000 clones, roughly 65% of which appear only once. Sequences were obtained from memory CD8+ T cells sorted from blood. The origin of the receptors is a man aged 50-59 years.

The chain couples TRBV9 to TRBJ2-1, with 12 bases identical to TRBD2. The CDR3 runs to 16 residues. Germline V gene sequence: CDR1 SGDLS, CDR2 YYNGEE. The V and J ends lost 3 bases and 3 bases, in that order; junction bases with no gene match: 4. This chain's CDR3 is CASSGLAGAGYNEQFF. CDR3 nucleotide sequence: TGTGCCAGCAGCGGACTAGCGGGGGCAGGCTACAATGAGCAGTTCTTC.

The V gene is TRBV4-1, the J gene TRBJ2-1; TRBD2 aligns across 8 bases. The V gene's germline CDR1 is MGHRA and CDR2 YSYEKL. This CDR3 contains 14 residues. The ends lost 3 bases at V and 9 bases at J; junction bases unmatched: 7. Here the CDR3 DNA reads TGCGCCAGCAGCCAGGGACTAGTTATGGGTGAGCAGTTCTTC. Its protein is CASSQGLVMGEQFF.

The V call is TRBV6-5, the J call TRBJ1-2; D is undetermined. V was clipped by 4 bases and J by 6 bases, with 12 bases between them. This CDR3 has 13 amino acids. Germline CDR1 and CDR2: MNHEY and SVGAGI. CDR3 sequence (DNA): TGTGCCAGCAGTTTGACGGGGTGGGATGGCTACACCTTC. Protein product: CASSLTGWDGYTF.

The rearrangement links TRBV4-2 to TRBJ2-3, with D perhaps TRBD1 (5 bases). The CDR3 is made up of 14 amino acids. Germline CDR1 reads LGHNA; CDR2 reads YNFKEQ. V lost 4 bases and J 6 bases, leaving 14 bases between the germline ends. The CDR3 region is CASSPGIGRDTQYF. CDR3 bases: TGTGCCAGCAGCCCAGGGATAGGGCGTGATACGCAGTATTTT.

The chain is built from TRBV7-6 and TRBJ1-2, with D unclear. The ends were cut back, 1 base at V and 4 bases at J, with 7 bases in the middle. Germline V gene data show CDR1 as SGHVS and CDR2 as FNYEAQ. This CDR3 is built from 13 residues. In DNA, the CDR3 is TGTGCCAGCAGCTTAGAATACAGCTATGGCTACACCTTC. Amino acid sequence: CASSLEYSYGYTF.

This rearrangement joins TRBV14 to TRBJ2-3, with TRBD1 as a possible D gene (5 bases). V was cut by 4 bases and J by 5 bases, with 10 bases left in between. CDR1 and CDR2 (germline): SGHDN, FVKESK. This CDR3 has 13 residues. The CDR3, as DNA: TGTGCCAGCAGCCTCCAGGGTTTAGATACGCAGTATTTT. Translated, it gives CASSLQGLDTQYF.

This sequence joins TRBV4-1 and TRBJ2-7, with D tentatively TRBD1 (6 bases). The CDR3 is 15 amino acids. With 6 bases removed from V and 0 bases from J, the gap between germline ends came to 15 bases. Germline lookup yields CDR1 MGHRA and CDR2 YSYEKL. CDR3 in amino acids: CASSLDSDVSYEQYF. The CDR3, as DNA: TGCGCCAGCAGTCTGGACAGCGACGTCTCCTACGAGCAGTACTTC.

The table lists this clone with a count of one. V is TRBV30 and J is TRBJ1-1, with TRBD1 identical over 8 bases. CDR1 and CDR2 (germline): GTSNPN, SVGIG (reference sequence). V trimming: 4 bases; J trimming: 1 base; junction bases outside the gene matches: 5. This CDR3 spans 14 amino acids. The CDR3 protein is CAWNYGTGNTEAFF. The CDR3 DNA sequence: TGTGCCTGGAACTACGGGACAGGGAACACTGAAGCTTTCTTT.

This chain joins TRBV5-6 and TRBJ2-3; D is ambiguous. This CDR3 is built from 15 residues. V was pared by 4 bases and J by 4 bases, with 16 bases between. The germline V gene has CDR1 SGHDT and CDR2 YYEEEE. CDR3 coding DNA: TGTGCCAGCAGCCCGTACAGTGGCACACCAGATACGCAGTATTTT. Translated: CASSPYSGTPDTQYF.

The CDR3 sequence is CASSQGQSSYEQYF. The CDR3 coding sequence is TGCGCCAGCAGCCAAGGGCAGTCGTCCTACGAGCAGTACTTC. The V gene is TRBV4-3, the J gene TRBJ2-7; D is uncertain. Germline loops: CDR1 LGHNA, CDR2 YSLEER. This CDR3 contains 14 residues. V was clipped by 1 base and J by 1 base, with 8 bases between them.

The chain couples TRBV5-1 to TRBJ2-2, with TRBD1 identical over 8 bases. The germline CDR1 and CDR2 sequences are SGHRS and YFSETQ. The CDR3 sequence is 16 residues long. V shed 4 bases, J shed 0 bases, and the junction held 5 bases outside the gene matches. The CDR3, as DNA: TGCGCCAGCAGCCCGCGGACAGGGTCGAACACCGGGGAGCTGTTTTTT. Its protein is CASSPRTGSNTGELFF.

The CDR3, as DNA: TGCGCCAGCAGCCAAGATCCGGGGGAGAACACTGAAGCTTTCTTT. This sequence encodes CASSQDPGENTEAFF. The chain links TRBV4-1 to TRBJ1-1; tentatively, D is TRBD1 (5 bases). Germline V gene sequence: CDR1 MGHRA, CDR2 YSYEKL. V dropped 0 bases and J dropped 1 base, with 9 bases sitting between them. CDR3 length: 15 residues.

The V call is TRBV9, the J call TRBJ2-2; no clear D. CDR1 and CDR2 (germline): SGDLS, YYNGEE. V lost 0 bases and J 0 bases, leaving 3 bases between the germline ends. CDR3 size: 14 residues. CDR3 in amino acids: CASSVAANTGELFF. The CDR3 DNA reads TGTGCCAGCAGCGTAGCCGCGAACACCGGGGAGCTGTTTTTT.

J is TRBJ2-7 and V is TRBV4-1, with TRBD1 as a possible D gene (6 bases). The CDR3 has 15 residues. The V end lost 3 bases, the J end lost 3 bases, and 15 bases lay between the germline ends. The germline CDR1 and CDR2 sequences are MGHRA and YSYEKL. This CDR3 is CASSQLPGHLYEQYF. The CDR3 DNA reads TGCGCCAGCAGCCAGCTCCCGGGACACCTCTACGAGCAGTACTTC.

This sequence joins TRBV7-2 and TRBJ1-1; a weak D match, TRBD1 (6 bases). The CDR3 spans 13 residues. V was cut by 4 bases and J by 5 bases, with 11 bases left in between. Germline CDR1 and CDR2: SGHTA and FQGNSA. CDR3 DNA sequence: TGTGCCAGCAGCTGGCAGGGGTGGACTGAAGCTTTCTTT. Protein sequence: CASSWQGWTEAFF.

CDR3 in amino acids: CASSDTGQGSYNSPLHF. Written as DNA, the CDR3 is TGTGCCAGCAGTGACACAGGGCAGGGCTCCTATAATTCACCCCTCCACTTT. The chain joins TRBV27 to TRBJ1-6; D perhaps matches TRBD1 (6 bases). V was pared by 5 bases and J by 0 bases, with 14 bases between. The CDR3 has 17 amino acids. The germline gives CDR1 MNHEY, CDR2 SMNVEV (reference sequence).

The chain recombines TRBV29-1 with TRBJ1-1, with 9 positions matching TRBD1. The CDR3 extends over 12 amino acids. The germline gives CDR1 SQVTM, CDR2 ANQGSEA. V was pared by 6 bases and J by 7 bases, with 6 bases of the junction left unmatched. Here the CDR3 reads CSVSGQGREAFF. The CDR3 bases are TGCAGCGTCTCGGGACAGGGACGTGAAGCTTTCTTT.

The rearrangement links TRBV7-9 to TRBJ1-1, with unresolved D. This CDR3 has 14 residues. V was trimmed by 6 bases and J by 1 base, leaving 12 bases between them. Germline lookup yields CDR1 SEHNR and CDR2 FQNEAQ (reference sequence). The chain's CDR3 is CASSSSLGNTEAFF. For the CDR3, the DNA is TGTGCCAGCAGTTCGAGTCTCGGGAACACTGAAGCTTTCTTT.

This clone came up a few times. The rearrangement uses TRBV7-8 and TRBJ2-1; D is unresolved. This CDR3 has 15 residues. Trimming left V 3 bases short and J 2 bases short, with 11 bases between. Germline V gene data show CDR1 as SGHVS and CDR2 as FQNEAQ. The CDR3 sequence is CASSLVPTTYNEQFF. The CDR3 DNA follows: TGTGCCAGCAGCTTGGTCCCAACAACCTACAATGAGCAGTTCTTC.

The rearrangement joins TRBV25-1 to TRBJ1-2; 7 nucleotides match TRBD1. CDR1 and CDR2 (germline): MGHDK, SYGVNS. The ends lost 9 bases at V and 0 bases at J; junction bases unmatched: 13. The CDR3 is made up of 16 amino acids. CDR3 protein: CARELRTGKANYGYTF. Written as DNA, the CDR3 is TGTGCCAGAGAGCTAAGGACAGGCAAGGCTAACTATGGCTACACCTTC.

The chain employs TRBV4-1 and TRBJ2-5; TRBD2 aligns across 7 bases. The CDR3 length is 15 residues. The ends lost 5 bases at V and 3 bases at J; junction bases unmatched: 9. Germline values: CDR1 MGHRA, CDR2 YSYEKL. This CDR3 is CASSFRGDPEETQYF. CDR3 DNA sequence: TGCGCCAGCAGCTTCCGGGGGGATCCTGAAGAGACCCAGTACTTC.

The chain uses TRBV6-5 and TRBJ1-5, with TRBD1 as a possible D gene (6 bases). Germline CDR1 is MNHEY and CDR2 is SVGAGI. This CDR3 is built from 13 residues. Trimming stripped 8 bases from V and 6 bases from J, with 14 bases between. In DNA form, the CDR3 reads TGTGCCAGCTCCTGGGGGCAAGGTCAGCCCCAGCATTTT. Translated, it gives CASSWGQGQPQHF.

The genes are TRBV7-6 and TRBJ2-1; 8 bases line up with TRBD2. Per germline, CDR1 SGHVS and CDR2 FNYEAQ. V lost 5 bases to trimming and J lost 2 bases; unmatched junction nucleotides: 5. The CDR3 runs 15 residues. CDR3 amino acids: CASSQLAGTYNEQFF. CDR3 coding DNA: TGTGCCAGCAGCCAGTTAGCGGGAACCTACAATGAGCAGTTCTTC.

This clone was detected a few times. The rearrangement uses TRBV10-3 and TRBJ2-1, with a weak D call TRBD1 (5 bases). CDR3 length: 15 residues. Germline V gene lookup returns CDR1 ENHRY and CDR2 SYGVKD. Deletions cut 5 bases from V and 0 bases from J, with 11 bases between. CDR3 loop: CAISSSDSSYNEQFF. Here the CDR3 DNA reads TGTGCCATCAGTTCCAGCGACAGCTCCTACAATGAGCAGTTCTTC.

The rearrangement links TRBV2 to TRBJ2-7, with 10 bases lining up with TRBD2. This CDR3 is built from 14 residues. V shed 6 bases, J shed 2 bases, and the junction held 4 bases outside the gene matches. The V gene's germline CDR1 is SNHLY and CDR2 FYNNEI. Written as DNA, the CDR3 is TGTGCCAGCAGAGAGAGCGGGGGGGCCTACGAGCAGTACTTC. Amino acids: CASRESGGAYEQYF. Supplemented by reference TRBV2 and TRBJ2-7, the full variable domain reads EPEVTQTPSHQVTQMGQEVILRCVPISNHLYFYWYRQILGQKVEFLVSFYNNEISEKSEIFDDQFSVERPDGSNFTLKIRSTKLEDSAMYFCASRESGGAYEQYFGPGTRLTVT.